Following are 26 T cell receptor beta chains from one sample sequenced in a study of cytomegalovirus exposure and HLA in healthy donors. TCRdb's table, derived via immunoSEQ multiplex PCR, lists solely in-frame clones and lacks some. The sample holds over 110,000 clones, around 87% seen once. What was sequenced was PBMCs. The receptors originated from a man aged 18 to 29 in good health and CMV-seropositive.

The chain joins TRBV10-3 to TRBJ2-7, with TRBD2 identical over 8 bases. Germline V gene lookup returns CDR1 ENHRY and CDR2 SYGVKD. This CDR3 has 15 amino acids. V dropped 0 bases and J dropped 6; count of bases not matched to a gene: 7. In DNA, the CDR3 is TGTGCCATCAGTGAGTCGTTAGCGGGGTGGGCCGAGCAGTACTTC. This encodes CAISESLAGWAEQYF.

The chain recombines TRBV29-1 with TRBJ2-7; TRBD2 matches at 7 bases. The V and J ends lost 1 base and 4 bases, in that order; junction bases with no gene match: 10. The CDR3 loop spans 15 amino acids. The germline V gene has CDR1 SQVTM and CDR2 ANQGSEA. DNA of the CDR3: TGCAGCGTTGAAGGCGGGGGACGGGGTAGGTACGAGCAGTACTTC. Translating it yields CSVEGGGRGRYEQYF.

V gene TRBV5-1 combines with J gene TRBJ2-1; D might be TRBD1 (6 bases). Germline loops: CDR1 SGHRS, CDR2 YFSETQ. Trimming stripped 0 bases from V and 4 bases from J, with 8 bases between. The CDR3 totals 14 residues. In DNA, the CDR3 is TGCGCCAGCAGCTTGGGCGACAGGTACAATGAGCAGTTCTTC. It yields the protein CASSLGDRYNEQFF.

This chain connects TRBV27 to TRBJ1-4, with no clear D. This CDR3 is built from 13 residues. The V end lost 3 bases, the J end lost 11 bases, and 13 bases lay between the germline ends. Germline CDR1 is MNHEY and CDR2 is SMNVEV (reference sequence). The CDR3 nucleotides are TGTGCCAGCAGTTTCACCTTCGAGTCTAAACTGTTTTTT. It codes for CASSFTFESKLFF.

The V gene is TRBV5-4, the J gene TRBJ2-7; TRBD2 is a possible D gene (6 bases). Per the germline V gene, CDR1 is SGHNT and CDR2 is YYREEE (reference sequence). V was cut by 5 bases and J by 3 bases, with 21 bases left in between. This CDR3 comprises 16 residues. The DNA for the CDR3 is TGTGCCAGCAGGAGGTTTAGCGGCACAATTGGCTACGAGCAGTACTTC. This encodes CASRRFSGTIGYEQYF. Filled out from reference TRBV5-4 and TRBJ2-7, the complete variable domain reads ETGVTQSPTHLIKTRGQQVTLRCSSQSGHNTVSWYQQALGQGPQFIFQYYREEENGRGNFPPRFSGLQFPNYSSELNVNALELDDSALYLCASRRFSGTIGYEQYFGPGTRLTVT.

This clone was seen a few times. CDR3 sequence: CASSVGSREAMGKLFF. The CDR3 nucleotides read TGTGCCAGCAGCGTAGGAAGTAGAGAGGCCATGGGAAAACTGTTTTTT. The chain employs TRBV9 and TRBJ1-4; D remains ambiguous. Trimming took off 0 bases at V and 10 bases at J, with 19 bases between the two ends. The CDR3 runs 16 residues. Germline V gives CDR1 SGDLS, CDR2 YYNGEE. The variable domain in full, completed from reference TRBV9 and TRBJ1-4, reads DSGVTQTPKHLITATGQRVTLRCSPRSGDLSVYWYQQSLDQGLQFLIQYYNGEERAKGNILERFSAQQFPDLHSELNLSSLELGDSALYFCASSVGSREAMGKLFFGSGTQLSVL.

The rearrangement links TRBV5-5 to TRBJ1-1; 10 positions agree with TRBD1. Unmatched junction bases numbered 3, after V lost 1 base and J lost 0 bases. The CDR3 sequence is 16 residues long. CDR1 is SGHKS, CDR2 YYEKEE, per germline (reference sequence). CDR3 loop: CASSLRDRGMNTEAFF. The CDR3 DNA follows: TGTGCCAGCAGCTTGAGGGACAGGGGCATGAACACTGAAGCTTTCTTT.

The V gene is TRBV5-4, the J gene TRBJ2-7; TRBD1 matches 11 bases. This CDR3 contains 14 residues. The germline V gene encodes CDR1 SGHNT and CDR2 YYREEE (reference sequence). The V segment lost 4 bases and the J segment 3 bases; nucleotides outside the gene matches: 3. Here the CDR3 DNA reads TGTGCCAGCAGCCCGGGACAGGGGGGCTACGAGCAGTACTTC. Amino acid sequence: CASSPGQGGYEQYF.

The count of this clone is one. This chain joins TRBV14 and TRBJ2-7; D might be TRBD1 (5 bases). Trimming took 2 bases from V and 3 from J, leaving 17 bases between them. The CDR3 has 16 residues. Germline CDR1 and CDR2: SGHDN and FVKESK. The CDR3 sequence is CASSQLPGSEHYEQYF. The CDR3 nucleotides read TGTGCCAGCAGCCAACTCCCAGGGTCGGAACACTACGAGCAGTACTTC.

The chain is built from TRBV7-8 and TRBJ1-1; D gene ambiguous. Deletions cut 3 bases from V and 10 bases from J, with 21 bases between. CDR3 size: 15 residues. CDR1 and CDR2 (germline): SGHVS, FQNEAQ. CDR3 in DNA: TGTGCCAGCAGCTTCGGTTTAGGCGGAGAACGGCGAGCTTTCTTT. Translated: CASSFGLGGERRAFF.

This rearrangement joins TRBV5-6 to TRBJ1-5; 8 bases fit TRBD1. The trim removed 2 bases at V and 5 bases at J, leaving 3 bases unmatched. CDR1 SGHDT and CDR2 YYEEEE come from the germline V gene. The CDR3 consists of 14 residues. This CDR3 reads CASSLTGGDQPQHF. Written as DNA, the CDR3 is TGTGCCAGCAGCTTAACAGGGGGAGATCAGCCCCAGCATTTT.

The CDR3 sequence is CASSLRSTGGSVNTEAFF. The DNA for the CDR3 is TGTGCCAGCAGTCTTCGATCCACAGGCGGCTCGGTGAACACTGAAGCTTTCTTT. This chain joins TRBV27 and TRBJ1-1; TRBD1 might be the D (5 bases). The CDR3 is 18 residues long. V lost 5 bases and J lost 0, with 22 bases in between. Germline values: CDR1 MNHEY, CDR2 SMNVEV (reference sequence).

The gene calls are TRBV7-9 and TRBJ2-1, with 8 bases fitting TRBD2. Germline trimming cut 8 bases from V and 6 bases from J; bases unmatched to any gene: 12. The germline CDR1 and CDR2 sequences are SEHNR and FQNEAQ (reference sequence). The CDR3 contains 15 residues. CDR3 in amino acids: CASQKRGSLSNEQFF. CDR3 nucleotides: TGTGCCAGCCAAAAGCGGGGGTCCTTATCCAATGAGCAGTTCTTC.

The rearrangement joins TRBV7-9 to TRBJ2-7; D may be TRBD1 (6 bases). V lost 7 bases and J lost 3, with 7 bases in between. CDR1 and CDR2 (germline): SEHNR, FQNEAQ (reference sequence). The CDR3 has 11 amino acids. CDR3 in DNA: TGTGCCAGCATAGGGGGCTACGAGCAGTACTTC. Its translation: CASIGGYEQYF.

The rearrangement joins TRBV5-4 to TRBJ1-1; no clear D gene. CDR3 length: 14 residues. V was shortened by 5 bases and J by 0 bases, with 11 bases between the two germline ends. CDR1 is SGHNT and CDR2 is YYREEE in the germline V gene (reference sequence). The CDR3: CASRRDFMNTEAFF. The CDR3 bases are TGTGCCAGCAGACGAGATTTCATGAACACTGAAGCTTTCTTT.

The genes are TRBV19 and TRBJ2-6, with a tentative D call TRBD2 (6 bases). The V end lost 7 bases, the J end lost 3 bases, and 19 bases lay between the germline ends. Germline V gene lookup returns CDR1 LNHDA and CDR2 SQIVND (reference sequence). The CDR3 is made up of 17 amino acids. For the CDR3, the DNA is TGTGCCAGTACACCGGGAGACAGAGGTTATGGGGCCAACGTCCTGACTTTC. Amino acids: CASTPGDRGYGANVLTF. Filled out from reference TRBV19 and TRBJ2-6, the complete variable domain reads DGGITQSPKYLFRKEGQNVTLSCEQNLNHDAMYWYRQDPGQGLRLIYYSQIVNDFQKGDIAEGYSVSREKKESFPLTVTSAQKNPTAFYLCASTPGDRGYGANVLTFGAGSRLTVL.

This clone was recorded at least ten times. The V and J genes are TRBV9 and TRBJ2-5; maybe TRBD2 (5 bases). Trimming removed 0 bases at V and 4 bases at J, with 10 bases between. The CDR3 has 14 amino acids. CDR1 SGDLS and CDR2 YYNGEE come from the germline V gene. DNA of the CDR3: TGTGCCAGCAGCGTAGTGTCCGGAGGAGAGACCCAGTACTTC. It is translated as CASSVVSGGETQYF.

The chain couples TRBV6-5 to TRBJ1-2; D not resolved. CDR1 is MNHEY and CDR2 is SVGAGI in the germline V gene. V lost 6 bases, J lost 8 bases, and 10 bases lay in between. The CDR3 is made up of 11 amino acids. CDR3 sequence reads: CASSHGSGYTF. The DNA for the CDR3 is TGTGCCAGCAGCCACGGGAGCGGCTACACCTTC.

The V call is TRBV5-1, the J call TRBJ1-4; D perhaps matches TRBD1 (6 bases). V lost 3 bases and J 11 bases, leaving 11 bases between the germline ends. The V gene's germline CDR1 is SGHRS and CDR2 YFSETQ. CDR3 length equals 12 residues. The CDR3 region has the DNA TGCGCCAGCAGCTCCTCAGGGGAGAAACTGTTTTTT. Its protein product is CASSSSGEKLFF. The full variable domain, with the rest looked up from reference TRBV5-1 and TRBJ1-4, is KAGVTQTPRYLIKTRGQQVTLSCSPISGHRSVSWYQQTPGQGLQFLFEYFSETQRNKGNFPGRFSGRQFSNSRSEMNVSTLELGDSALYLCASSSSGEKLFFGSGTQLSVL.

The chain recombines TRBV27 with TRBJ2-1; D is unresolved. V was trimmed by 6 bases and J by 8 bases, leaving 11 bases between them. The CDR3 contains 12 residues. Germline values: CDR1 MNHEY, CDR2 SMNVEV (reference sequence). CDR3 nucleotides: TGTGCCAGCAGCCCAGAGGCGGATGAGCAGTTCTTC. Translation gives CASSPEADEQFF.

This chain links TRBV19 with TRBJ2-7, with 8 bases lining up with TRBD2. With V trimmed by 4 bases and J by 1 base, 6 bases remained unmatched. The CDR3 length is 15 residues. Germline CDR1 and CDR2: LNHDA and SQIVND (reference sequence). The CDR3 protein is CASSRTAGASYEQYF. CDR3 coding DNA: TGTGCCAGTAGTAGGACAGCGGGAGCATCCTACGAGCAGTACTTC.

The chain combines TRBV30 with TRBJ2-5; maybe TRBD2 (6 bases). Looked up from germline, CDR1 is GTSNPN and CDR2 is SVGIG (reference sequence). Trimming left V 7 bases short and J 2 bases short, with 20 bases between. The CDR3 extends over 15 amino acids. The CDR3 nucleotides are TGTGCCTTTACAAGCGGGTCCATCCCTCAAGAGACCCAGTACTTC. It specifies CAFTSGSIPQETQYF.

V and J are TRBV10-2 and TRBJ2-7; D is unresolved. The V gene's germline CDR1 is WSHSY and CDR2 SAAADI. With 2 bases removed from V and 4 bases from J, the gap between germline ends came to 9 bases. This CDR3 region has 13 residues. This CDR3 reads CASSEISRYEQYF. The CDR3 nucleotides read TGCGCCAGCAGTGAGATAAGCCGGTACGAGCAGTACTTC.

The J gene is TRBJ1-2, the V gene TRBV6-5, with 8 bases aligning to TRBD1. CDR1 and CDR2 (germline): MNHEY, SVGAGI. V shed 2 bases and J 0 bases; nucleotides not matched to a gene: 5. The CDR3 runs 16 residues. This CDR3 reads CASSYGTGPTNYGYTF. The CDR3 coding sequence is TGTGCCAGCAGTTACGGGACAGGACCAACTAACTATGGCTACACCTTC.

Notes on this clone: At the DNA level, this CDR3 is encoded by other sequences in the same sample as well. The chain recombines TRBV7-3 with TRBJ2-7; 13 nucleotides match TRBD2. Losses at the gene ends were 2 bases for V and 7 bases for J; bases not matched to a gene: 5. The CDR3 covers 15 residues. Germline CDR1 and CDR2: SGHTA and FQGTGA. The CDR3 is CASSLGGLAGDEQYF. CDR3 DNA: TGTGCCAGCAGCTTAGGTGGACTAGCGGGAGATGAGCAGTACTTC. The full variable domain, with the rest looked up from reference TRBV7-3 and TRBJ2-7, is GAGVSQTPSNKVTEKGKYVELRCDPISGHTALYWYRQSLGQGPEFLIYFQGTGAADDSGLPNDRFFAVRPEGSVSTLKIQRTERGDSAVYLCASSLGGLAGDEQYFGPGTRLTVT.

The V gene is TRBV11-3, the J gene TRBJ2-1; D might be TRBD2 (5 bases). Per the germline V gene, CDR1 is SGHNT and CDR2 is YENEEA. The V gene lost 5 bases and the J gene lost 3 bases, with 8 bases spanning the gap. This CDR3 contains 13 residues. The CDR3 region is CASSRDLYNEQFF. DNA of the CDR3: TGTGCCAGCAGCCGGGATCTCTACAATGAGCAGTTCTTC.